The next 17 T cell receptor beta chains were all read from a single sample in a study of T cells in localized non-small cell lung cancer. Only in-frame clones appear in the TCRdb table, and some are missing; sequencing was by immunoSEQ multiplex PCR. The data hold about 1,400 clones, with 20% to 25% observed a single time. This sample comprised normal lung tissue next to the tumor, obtained before any cancer treatment. The receptors were gathered from a female donor aged 60 or older with stage I lung adenocarcinoma.

The rearrangement joins TRBV5-1 to TRBJ2-1; D not resolved. Trimming took 3 bases from V and 6 from J, leaving 16 bases between them. The CDR3 totals 15 residues. CDR1 and CDR2 (germline): SGHRS, YFSETQ. The CDR3 here is CASSSTGMAGNEQFF. For the CDR3, the DNA is TGCGCCAGCAGCTCTACCGGAATGGCAGGCAATGAGCAGTTCTTC.

This clone was observed once. The chain carries TRBV5-1 and TRBJ2-3; 8 bases are a match to TRBD2. Germline CDR1 reads SGHRS; CDR2 reads YFSETQ. There are 14 residues in the CDR3. J was trimmed by 4 bases and V by 4 bases; bases with no gene match: 5. CDR3 DNA sequence: TGCGCCAGCAGCGAGGGACTAGGAGCAGATACGCAGTATTTT. Protein product: CASSEGLGADTQYF. Looking up the rest from reference TRBV5-1 and TRBJ2-3 gives the full variable domain: KAGVTQTPRYLIKTRGQQVTLSCSPISGHRSVSWYQQTPGQGLQFLFEYFSETQRNKGNFPGRFSGRQFSNSRSEMNVSTLELGDSALYLCASSEGLGADTQYFGPGTRLTVL.

This chain uses TRBV6-8 with TRBJ1-1, with 7 bases matching TRBD1. Looked up from germline, CDR1 is MNHGY and CDR2 is SAAAGT. V trimming: 7 bases; J trimming: 0 bases; junction bases outside the gene matches: 11. CDR3 size: 16 residues. CDR3 sequence (DNA): TGTGCCAGCACCCTCGGGGGAACAGGGGTGAACACTGAAGCTTTCTTT. Translating it yields CASTLGGTGVNTEAFF.

This clone is medium-sized (0.01 to 0.1%) by share. The V call is TRBV9, the J call TRBJ1-5; D remains unclear. Trimming pared 5 bases from V and 5 bases from J, leaving 14 bases between. This CDR3 is 14 amino acids long. Per germline, CDR1 SGDLS and CDR2 YYNGEE. CDR3 coding DNA: TGTGCCAGCAGTGAGGAACGGCCCGATCAGCCCCAGCATTTT. Translation gives CASSEERPDQPQHF.

The chain carries TRBV19 and TRBJ2-3; TRBD1 matches at 9 bases. V shed 5 bases and J 1 base; nucleotides not matched to a gene: 4. CDR1 and CDR2 (germline): LNHDA, SQIVND (reference sequence). There are 15 residues in the CDR3. The CDR3 is CASSLRDRGTDTQYF. CDR3 bases: TGTGCCAGTAGTCTCCGGGACAGGGGCACAGATACGCAGTATTTT.

This clone qualifies as large. The chain has TRBV9 and TRBJ2-7, with 10 bases matching TRBD1. The CDR3 has 17 residues. Germline V CDR1 and CDR2: SGDLS, YYNGEE. The ends lost 5 bases at V and 4 bases at J; junction bases unmatched: 15. The CDR3 coding sequence is TGTGCCAGCAGTGAAGACGTGGGACAGGGGATATTATACGAGCAGTACTTC. Translation: CASSEDVGQGILYEQYF.

V and J are TRBV19 and TRBJ2-2; D remains ambiguous. Per the germline V gene, CDR1 is LNHDA and CDR2 is SQIVND (reference sequence). The CDR3 runs 14 residues. The V gene lost 6 bases and the J gene lost 3 bases, with 11 bases spanning the gap. As DNA, the CDR3 is TGTGCCAGTAGATCGGTAGGCGACACCGGGGAGCTGTTTTTT. Encoded protein: CASRSVGDTGELFF. The complete variable domain, with remaining parts taken from reference TRBV19 and TRBJ2-2, reads DGGITQSPKYLFRKEGQNVTLSCEQNLNHDAMYWYRQDPGQGLRLIYYSQIVNDFQKGDIAEGYSVSREKKESFPLTVTSAQKNPTAFYLCASRSVGDTGELFFGEGSRLTVL.

This clone is medium-sized (0.01 to 0.1%) within its sample. The chain recombines TRBV11-3 with TRBJ2-1; no firm D call. Germline V gene lookup returns CDR1 SGHNT and CDR2 YENEEA. Trimming pared 5 bases from V and 3 bases from J, leaving 11 bases between. The CDR3 consists of 14 residues. The chain's CDR3 is CASSHLEVYNEQFF. The CDR3 coding sequence is TGTGCCAGCAGCCATCTAGAAGTCTACAATGAGCAGTTCTTC.

By share, this clone counts as hyperexpanded. The rearrangement joins TRBV6-8 to TRBJ1-4; no clear D gene. CDR1 and CDR2 from the germline V gene are MNHGY and SAAAGT. The V and J ends lost 8 bases and 0 bases respectively, with 13 bases between them. This CDR3 region has 15 residues. The CDR3 nucleotides are TGTGCCAGCGGTACAGACTTCCCAACTAATGAAAAACTGTTTTTT. This gives the protein CASGTDFPTNEKLFF.

This clone rates as medium-sized (0.01 to 0.1%). The rearrangement links TRBV27 to TRBJ1-5; D may be TRBD1 (6 bases). Per the germline V gene, CDR1 is MNHEY and CDR2 is SMNVEV (reference sequence). The CDR3 length is 13 residues. The V and J ends lost 2 bases and 8 bases respectively, with 10 bases between them. The CDR3 DNA reads TGTGCCAGCAGTTTAGGGGGGCTGGAGCCCCAGCATTTT. Protein sequence: CASSLGGLEPQHF.

This sequence joins TRBV28 and TRBJ1-2; a weak D match, TRBD1 (5 bases). V shed 6 bases and J shed 4 bases, with 18 bases lying between them. This CDR3 comprises 15 residues. CDR1 and CDR2 (germline): MDHEN, SYDVKM. CDR3 nucleotide sequence: TGTGCCAGCAGCCCCGGGCAGGGATCCGGCTATGGCTACACCTTC. It translates to CASSPGQGSGYGYTF.

This chain joins TRBV9 and TRBJ2-2; TRBD2 might be the D (5 bases). Germline V gives CDR1 SGDLS, CDR2 YYNGEE. V lost 3 bases, J lost 6 bases, and 6 bases lay in between. The CDR3 sequence is 12 residues long. The CDR3 nucleotides read TGTGCCAGCAGCGAGGGAGCCGGGGAGCTGTTTTTT. This codes for CASSEGAGELFF.

The chain links TRBV11-3 to TRBJ2-5; no clear D. Trimming took 5 bases from V and 0 from J, leaving 13 bases between them. This CDR3 has 15 residues. In germline, CDR1 is SGHNT, CDR2 YENEEA. CDR3 nucleotides: TGTGCCAGCAGCCAAGCCCCCACAGACCAAGAGACCCAGTACTTC. Its translation: CASSQAPTDQETQYF.

By share, this clone ranks as large. The J gene is TRBJ2-1, the V gene TRBV11-3, with 8 bases lining up with TRBD2. The germline V gene encodes CDR1 SGHNT and CDR2 YENEEA. The CDR3 sequence is 15 residues long. With V trimmed by 3 bases and J by 2 bases, 3 bases remained unmatched. For the CDR3, the DNA is TGTGCCAGCAGCTTTACTAGCGGCCCCTACAATGAGCAGTTCTTC. Translating it yields CASSFTSGPYNEQFF.

For the CDR3, the DNA is TGTGCCAGCAGTCCCTGGACTAGTTACAATGAGCAGTTCTTC. This codes for CASSPWTSYNEQFF. The V and J genes are TRBV9 and TRBJ2-1; 7 bases agree with TRBD2. CDR1 is SGDLS, CDR2 YYNGEE, per germline. There are 14 residues in the CDR3. V shed 5 bases, J shed 4 bases, and the junction held 6 bases outside the gene matches.

The rearrangement joins TRBV11-3 to TRBJ2-2; D is ambiguous. Trimming shortened V by 4 bases and J by 6 bases, and 12 bases separated the two germline ends. Germline values: CDR1 SGHNT, CDR2 YENEEA. The CDR3 length is 14 residues. CDR3 residues: CASSSPSKPGELFF. DNA for the CDR3: TGTGCCAGCAGCTCCCCTTCAAAGCCCGGGGAGCTGTTTTTT.

This clone is labeled as medium-sized. The gene calls are TRBV6-8 and TRBJ2-7, with 9 nucleotides matching TRBD1. The CDR3 covers 13 residues. V dropped 8 bases and J dropped 6; count of bases not matched to a gene: 8. The germline V gene encodes CDR1 MNHGY and CDR2 SAAAGT. The CDR3 nucleotides are TGTGCCAGCTCCTCCGACAGGGGGTTCGAGCAGTACTTC. It yields the protein CASSSDRGFEQYF.